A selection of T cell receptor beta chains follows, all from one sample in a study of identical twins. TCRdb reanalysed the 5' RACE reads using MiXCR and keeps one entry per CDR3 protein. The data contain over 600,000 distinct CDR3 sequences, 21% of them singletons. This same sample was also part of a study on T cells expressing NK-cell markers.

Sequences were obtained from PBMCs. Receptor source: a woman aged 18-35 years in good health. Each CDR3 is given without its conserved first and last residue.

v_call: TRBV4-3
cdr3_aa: ASSQAGGDEQY

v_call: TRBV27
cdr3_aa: ASSLDMAGGETQY

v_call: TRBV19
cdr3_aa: ASSSSGILYEQY

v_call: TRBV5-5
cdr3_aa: ASSLMGNNEQF

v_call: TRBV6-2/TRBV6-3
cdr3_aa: ASSSNPSRWGEQF

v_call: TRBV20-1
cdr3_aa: SAGLGTGELF

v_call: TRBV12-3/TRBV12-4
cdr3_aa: ASSIFNEQF

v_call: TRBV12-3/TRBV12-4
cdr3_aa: ASSFLVNTEAF

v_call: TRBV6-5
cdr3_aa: ASSYLGRGDDEQY

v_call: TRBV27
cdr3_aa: ASSSQTGNGSPLH

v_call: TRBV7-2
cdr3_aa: ASSLETRTDTQY

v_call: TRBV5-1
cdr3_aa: ASSLKQEQGEQY

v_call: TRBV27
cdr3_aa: ASSLNYRGREQY

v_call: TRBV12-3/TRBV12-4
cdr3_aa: ASSLGVITEAF

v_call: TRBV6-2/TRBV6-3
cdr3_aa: ASSTPERSNTDTQY

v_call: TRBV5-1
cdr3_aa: ASSSTRRGQPQH

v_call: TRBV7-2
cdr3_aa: ASSPRLGLADTQY

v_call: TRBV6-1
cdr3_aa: AARSGASVELF

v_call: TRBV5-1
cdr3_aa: ASSLGGLRVGEQY

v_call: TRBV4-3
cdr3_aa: ASSQTGTSGYNEQF

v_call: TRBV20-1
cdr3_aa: SAREPGGTEAF

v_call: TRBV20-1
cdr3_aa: SARDAGGRVYNEQF

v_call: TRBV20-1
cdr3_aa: SASKGVTGELF

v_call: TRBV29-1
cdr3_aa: SVESDLSYEQY

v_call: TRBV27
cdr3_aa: ASSSGPGVDGYT

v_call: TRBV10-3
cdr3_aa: AISEPGELF

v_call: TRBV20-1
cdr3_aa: SAQSYAREKLF

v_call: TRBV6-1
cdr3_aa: ASSEAWASTDTQY

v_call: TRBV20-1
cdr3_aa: SAIFSSGGYEQY

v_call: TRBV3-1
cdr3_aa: ASSQRTGRSGYT

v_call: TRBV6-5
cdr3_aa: ASNWTSDYEQY

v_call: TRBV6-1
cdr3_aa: ASSRRRGSEQY

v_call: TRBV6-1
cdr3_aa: ASSEAGRPGRETQY

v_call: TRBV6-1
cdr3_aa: ASGRQGGGYGYT

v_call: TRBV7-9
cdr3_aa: ASSFSAGNNEQF

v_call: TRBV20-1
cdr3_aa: SARNRVVGTDTQY

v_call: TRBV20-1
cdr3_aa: SAQSGSSYNEQF

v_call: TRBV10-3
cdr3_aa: AISDRVQDNEQF

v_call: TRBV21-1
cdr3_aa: ALRGGRNSPLH

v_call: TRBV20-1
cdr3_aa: SASSGGAYEQY

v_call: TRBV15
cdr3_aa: ATSREVDSSSYNEQF

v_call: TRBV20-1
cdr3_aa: SASGRETQY

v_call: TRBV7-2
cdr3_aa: ASSPTALWNEQF

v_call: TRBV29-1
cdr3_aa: SVKTSYEQY

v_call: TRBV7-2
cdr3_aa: ASSFTDSSAGYEQY

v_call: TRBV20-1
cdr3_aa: SARGGRPYNEQF

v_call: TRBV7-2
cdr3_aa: ASSLDTLSAF

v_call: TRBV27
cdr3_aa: ASSILAGTGAYEQY